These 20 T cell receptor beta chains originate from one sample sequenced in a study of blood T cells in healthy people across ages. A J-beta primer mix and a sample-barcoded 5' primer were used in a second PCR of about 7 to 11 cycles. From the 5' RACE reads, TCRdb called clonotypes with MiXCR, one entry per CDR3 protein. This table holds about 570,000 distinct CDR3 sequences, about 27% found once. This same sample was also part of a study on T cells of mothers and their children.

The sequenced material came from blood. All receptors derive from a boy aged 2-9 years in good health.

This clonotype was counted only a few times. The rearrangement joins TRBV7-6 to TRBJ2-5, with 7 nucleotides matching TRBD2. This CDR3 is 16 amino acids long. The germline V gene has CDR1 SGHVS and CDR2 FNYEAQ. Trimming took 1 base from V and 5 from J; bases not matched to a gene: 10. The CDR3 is CASSLVWGGISETQYF. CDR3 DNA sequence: TGTGCCAGCAGCTTAGTATGGGGGGGAATTTCGGAGACCCAGTACTTC.

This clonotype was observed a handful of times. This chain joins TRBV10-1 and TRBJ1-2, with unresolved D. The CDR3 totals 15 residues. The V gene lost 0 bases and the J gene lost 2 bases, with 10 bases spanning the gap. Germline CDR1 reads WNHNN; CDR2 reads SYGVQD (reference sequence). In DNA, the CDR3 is TGCGCCAGCAGTGAGTCGAGAGGGCCCAACTATGGCTACACCTTC. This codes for CASSESRGPNYGYTF.

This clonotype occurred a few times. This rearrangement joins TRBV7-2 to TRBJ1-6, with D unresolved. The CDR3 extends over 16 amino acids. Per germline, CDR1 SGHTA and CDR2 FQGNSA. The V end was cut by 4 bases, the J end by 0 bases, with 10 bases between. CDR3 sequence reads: CASSYTTDSYNSPLHF. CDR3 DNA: TGTGCCAGCAGCTACACGACCGACTCCTATAATTCACCCCTCCACTTT.

The CDR3 loop is CASSQAAGPRREQYF. CDR3 in DNA: TGCGCCAGCAGCCAAGCGGCAGGGCCTCGGAGGGAGCAGTACTTC. This chain uses TRBV4-3 with TRBJ2-7; D assignment may be TRBD1 or TRBD2 (5 bases each). The CDR3 totals 15 residues. CDR1 is LGHNA, CDR2 YSLEER, per germline. V dropped 1 base and J dropped 7 bases, with 17 bases sitting between them.

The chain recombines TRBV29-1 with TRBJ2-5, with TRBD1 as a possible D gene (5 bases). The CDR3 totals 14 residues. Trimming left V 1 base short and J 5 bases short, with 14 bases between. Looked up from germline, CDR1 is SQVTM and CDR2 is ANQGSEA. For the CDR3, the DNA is TGCAGCGTTGAAGTACTCAGGGCAGGGGAGACCCAGTACTTC. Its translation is CSVEVLRAGETQYF.

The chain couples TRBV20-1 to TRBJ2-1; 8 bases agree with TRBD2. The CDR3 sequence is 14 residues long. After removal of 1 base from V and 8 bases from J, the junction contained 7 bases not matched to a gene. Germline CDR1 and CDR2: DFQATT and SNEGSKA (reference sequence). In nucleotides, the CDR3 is TGCAGTGCTAGAGGGCTAGCGGGCTCGGATGAGCAGTTCTTC. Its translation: CSARGLAGSDEQFF.

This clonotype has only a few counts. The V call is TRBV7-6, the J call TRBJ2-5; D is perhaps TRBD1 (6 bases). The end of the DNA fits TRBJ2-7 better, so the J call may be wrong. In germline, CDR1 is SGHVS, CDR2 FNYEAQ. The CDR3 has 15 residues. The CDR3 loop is CASSLVQGAYYEQYF. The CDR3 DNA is TGTGCCAGCAGCTTAGTACAGGGAGCCTACTACGAGCAGTACTTC.

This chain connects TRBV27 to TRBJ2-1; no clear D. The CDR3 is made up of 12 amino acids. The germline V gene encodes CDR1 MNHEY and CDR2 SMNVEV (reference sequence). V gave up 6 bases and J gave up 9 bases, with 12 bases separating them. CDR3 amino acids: CASSFGRSEQFF. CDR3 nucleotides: TGTGCCAGCAGCTTCGGCAGGAGTGAGCAGTTCTTC.

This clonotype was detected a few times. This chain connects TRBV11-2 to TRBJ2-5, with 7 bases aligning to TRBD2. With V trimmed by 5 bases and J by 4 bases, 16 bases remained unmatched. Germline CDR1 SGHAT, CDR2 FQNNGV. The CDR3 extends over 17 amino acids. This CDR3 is CASSPTRVGGPRETQYF. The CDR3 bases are TGTGCCAGCAGCCCTACCCGGGTGGGAGGGCCCCGAGAGACCCAGTACTTC. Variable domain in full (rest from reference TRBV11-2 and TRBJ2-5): EAGVAQSPRYKIIEKRQSVAFWCNPISGHATLYWYQQILGQGPKLLIQFQNNGVVDDSQLPKDRFSAERLKGVDSTLKIQPAKLEDSAVYLCASSPTRVGGPRETQYFGPGTRLLVL.

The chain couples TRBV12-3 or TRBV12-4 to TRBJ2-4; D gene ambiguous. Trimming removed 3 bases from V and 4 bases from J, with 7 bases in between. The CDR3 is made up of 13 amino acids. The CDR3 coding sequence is TGTGCCAGCAGTTTTGACCGGAAAAACATTCAGTACTTC. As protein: CASSFDRKNIQYF.

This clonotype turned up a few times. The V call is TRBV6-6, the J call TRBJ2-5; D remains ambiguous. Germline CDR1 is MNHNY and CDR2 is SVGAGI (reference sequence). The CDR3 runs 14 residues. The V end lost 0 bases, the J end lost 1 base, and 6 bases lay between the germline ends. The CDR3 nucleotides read TGTGCCAGCAGTTACTCGGGCAGCCAAGAGACCCAGTACTTC. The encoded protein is CASSYSGSQETQYF.

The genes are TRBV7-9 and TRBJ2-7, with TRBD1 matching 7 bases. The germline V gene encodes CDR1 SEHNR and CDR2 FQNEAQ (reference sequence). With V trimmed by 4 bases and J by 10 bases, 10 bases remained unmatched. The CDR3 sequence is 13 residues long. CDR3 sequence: CASSSGQDNRQYF. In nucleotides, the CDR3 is TGTGCCAGCAGCTCTGGACAGGATAATCGCCAGTACTTC.

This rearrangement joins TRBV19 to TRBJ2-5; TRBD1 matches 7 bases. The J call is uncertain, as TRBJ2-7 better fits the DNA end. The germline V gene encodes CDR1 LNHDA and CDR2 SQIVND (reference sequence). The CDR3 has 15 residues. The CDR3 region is CASSIRTGLSYEQYF. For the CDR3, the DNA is TGTGCCAGTAGTATCCGGACAGGCCTCTCCTACGAGCAGTACTTC.

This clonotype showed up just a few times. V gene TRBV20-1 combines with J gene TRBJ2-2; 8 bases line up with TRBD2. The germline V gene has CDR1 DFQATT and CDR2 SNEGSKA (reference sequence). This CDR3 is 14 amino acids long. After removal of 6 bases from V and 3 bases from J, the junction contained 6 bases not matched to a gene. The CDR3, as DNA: TGCAGTGCCGGTATAGCGGGATACACCGGGGAGCTGTTTTTT. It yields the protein CSAGIAGYTGELFF.

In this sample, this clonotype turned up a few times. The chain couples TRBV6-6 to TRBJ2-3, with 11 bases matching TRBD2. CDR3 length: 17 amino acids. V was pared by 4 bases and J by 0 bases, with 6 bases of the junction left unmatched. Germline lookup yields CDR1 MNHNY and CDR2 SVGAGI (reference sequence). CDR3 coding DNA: TGTGCCAGCAGTTTCTATACTAGCGGGGGTAGCACAGATACGCAGTATTTT. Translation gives CASSFYTSGGSTDTQYF.

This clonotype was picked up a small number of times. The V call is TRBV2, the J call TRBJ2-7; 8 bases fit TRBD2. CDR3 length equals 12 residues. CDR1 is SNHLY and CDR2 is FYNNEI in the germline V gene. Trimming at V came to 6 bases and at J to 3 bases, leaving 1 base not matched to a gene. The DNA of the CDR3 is TGTGCCAGCAGGGGACTAGGCTACGAGCAGTACTTC. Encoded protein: CASRGLGYEQYF. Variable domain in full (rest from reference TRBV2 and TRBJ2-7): EPEVTQTPSHQVTQMGQEVILRCVPISNHLYFYWYRQILGQKVEFLVSFYNNEISEKSEIFDDQFSVERPDGSNFTLKIRSTKLEDSAMYFCASRGLGYEQYFGPGTRLTVT.

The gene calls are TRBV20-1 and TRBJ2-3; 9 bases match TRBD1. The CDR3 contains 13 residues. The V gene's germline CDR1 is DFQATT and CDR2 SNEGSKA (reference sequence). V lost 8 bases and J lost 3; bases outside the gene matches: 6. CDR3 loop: CSYRGQSTDTQYF. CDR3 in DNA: TGCAGTTACAGGGGGCAGTCTACAGATACGCAGTATTTT.

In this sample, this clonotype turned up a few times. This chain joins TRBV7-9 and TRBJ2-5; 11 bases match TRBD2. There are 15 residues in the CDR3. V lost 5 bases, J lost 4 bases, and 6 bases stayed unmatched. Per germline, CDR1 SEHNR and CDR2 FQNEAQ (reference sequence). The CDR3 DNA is TGTGCCAGCAGCCCACTAGCGGGAGCGGGAGAGACCCAGTACTTC. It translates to CASSPLAGAGETQYF. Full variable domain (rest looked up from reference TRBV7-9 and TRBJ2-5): DTGVSQNPRHKITKRGQNVTFRCDPISEHNRLYWYRQTLGQGPEFLTYFQNEAQLEKSRLLSDRFSAERPKGSFSTLEIQRTEQGDSAMYLCASSPLAGAGETQYFGPGTRLLVL.

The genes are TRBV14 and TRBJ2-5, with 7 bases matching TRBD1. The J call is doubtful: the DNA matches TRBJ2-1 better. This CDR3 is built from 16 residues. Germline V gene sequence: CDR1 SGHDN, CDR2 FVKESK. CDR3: CASSHRDSRLINEQFF. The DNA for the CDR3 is TGTGCCAGCAGCCACCGGGACAGCCGCCTTATTAATGAGCAGTTCTTC.

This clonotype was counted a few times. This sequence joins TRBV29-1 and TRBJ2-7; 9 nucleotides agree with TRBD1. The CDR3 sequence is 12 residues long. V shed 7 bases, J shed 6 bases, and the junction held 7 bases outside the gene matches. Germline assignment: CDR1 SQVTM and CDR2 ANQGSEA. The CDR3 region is CSAGTGTREQYF. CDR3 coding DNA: TGCAGCGCCGGGACAGGGACCCGCGAGCAGTACTTC.